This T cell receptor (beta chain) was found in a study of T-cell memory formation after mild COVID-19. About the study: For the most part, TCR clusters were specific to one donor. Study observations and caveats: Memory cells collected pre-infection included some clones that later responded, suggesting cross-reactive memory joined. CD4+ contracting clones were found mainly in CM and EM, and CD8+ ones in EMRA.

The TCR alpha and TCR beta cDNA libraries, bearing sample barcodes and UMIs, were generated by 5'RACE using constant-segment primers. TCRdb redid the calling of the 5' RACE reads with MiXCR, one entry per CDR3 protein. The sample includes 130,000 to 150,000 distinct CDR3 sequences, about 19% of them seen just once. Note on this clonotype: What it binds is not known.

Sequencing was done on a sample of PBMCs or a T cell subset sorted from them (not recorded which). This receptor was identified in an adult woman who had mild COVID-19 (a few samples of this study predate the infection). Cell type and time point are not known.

The CDR3: CASSYSISRGNTEAFF. The CDR3 region has the DNA TGTGCCAGCAGTTACTCGATATCCCGGGGGAACACTGAAGCTTTCTTT. J is TRBJ1-1 and V is TRBV6-2 or TRBV6-3; the D is unclear. CDR3 length: 16 amino acids. V was cut by 0 bases and J by 1 base, with 12 bases left in between. Germline CDR1 is MNHEY and CDR2 is SVGEGT.